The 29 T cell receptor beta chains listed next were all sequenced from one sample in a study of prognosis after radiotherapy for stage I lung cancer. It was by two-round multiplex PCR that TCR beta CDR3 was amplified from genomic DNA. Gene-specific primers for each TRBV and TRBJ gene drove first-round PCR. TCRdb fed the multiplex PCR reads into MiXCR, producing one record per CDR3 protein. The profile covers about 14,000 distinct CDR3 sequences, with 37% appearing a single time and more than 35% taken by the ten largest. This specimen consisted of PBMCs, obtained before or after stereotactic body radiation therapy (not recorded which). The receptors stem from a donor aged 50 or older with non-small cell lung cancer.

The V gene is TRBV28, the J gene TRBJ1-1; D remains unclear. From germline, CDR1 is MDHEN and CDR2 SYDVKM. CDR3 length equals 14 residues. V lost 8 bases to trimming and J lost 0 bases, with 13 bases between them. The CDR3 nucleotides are TGTGCCAGCGGGATAGGACCGATGAACACTGAAGCTTTCTTT. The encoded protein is CASGIGPMNTEAFF.

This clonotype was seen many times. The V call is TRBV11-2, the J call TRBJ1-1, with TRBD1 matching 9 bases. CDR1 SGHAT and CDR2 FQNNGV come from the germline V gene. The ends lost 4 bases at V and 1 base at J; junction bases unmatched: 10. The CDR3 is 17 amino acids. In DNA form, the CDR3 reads TGTGCCAGCAGCTCACGACAGGGGGTTAGACCGAACACTGAAGCTTTCTTT. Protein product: CASSSRQGVRPNTEAFF.

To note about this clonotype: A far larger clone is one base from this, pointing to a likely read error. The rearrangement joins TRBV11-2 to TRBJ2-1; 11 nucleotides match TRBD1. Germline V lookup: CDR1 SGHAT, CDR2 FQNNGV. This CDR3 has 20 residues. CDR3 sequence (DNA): TGTGCCAGCAGCTTAGTTCTGCCCCGGACAGGGGGCAGCTCCAACAATGAGCAGTTCTTC. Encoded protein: CASSLVLPRTGGSSNNEQFF.

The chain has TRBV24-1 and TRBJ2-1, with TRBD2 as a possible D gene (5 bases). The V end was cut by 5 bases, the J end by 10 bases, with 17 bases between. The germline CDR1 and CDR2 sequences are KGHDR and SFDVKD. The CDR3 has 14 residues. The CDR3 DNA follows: TGTGCCACCAGTGGGGCTAGCACTAAGAGCGAGCAGTTCTTC. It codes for CATSGASTKSEQFF.

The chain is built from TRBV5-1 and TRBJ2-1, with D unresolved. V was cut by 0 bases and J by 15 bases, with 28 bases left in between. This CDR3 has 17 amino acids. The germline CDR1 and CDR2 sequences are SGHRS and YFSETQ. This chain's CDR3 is CASSLAPGILSYNDRFF. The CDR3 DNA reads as TGCGCCAGCAGCTTGGCCCCAGGAATTTTATCCTACAATGATCGGTTCTTC.

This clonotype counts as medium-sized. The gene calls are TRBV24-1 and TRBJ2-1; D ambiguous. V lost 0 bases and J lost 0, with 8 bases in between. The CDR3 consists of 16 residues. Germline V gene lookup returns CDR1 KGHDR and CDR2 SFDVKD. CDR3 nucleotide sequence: TGTGCCACCAGTGATTTGCTTCGGAGCTCCTACAATGAGCAGTTCTTC. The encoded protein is CATSDLLRSSYNEQFF.

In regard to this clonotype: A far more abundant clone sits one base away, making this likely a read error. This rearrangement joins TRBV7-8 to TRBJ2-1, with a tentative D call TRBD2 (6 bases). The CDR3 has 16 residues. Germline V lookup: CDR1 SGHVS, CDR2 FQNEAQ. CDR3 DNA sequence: TGTGCCAGCATCTTAGTGACGGCGGGATACTACAATGAGCAGTTCTTC. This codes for CASILVTAGYYNEQFF. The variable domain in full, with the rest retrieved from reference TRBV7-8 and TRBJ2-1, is GAGVSQSPRYKVAKRGQDVALRCDPISGHVSLFWYQQALGQGPEFLTYFQNEAQLDKSGLPSDRFFAERPEGSVSTLKIQRTQQEDSAVYLCASILVTAGYYNEQFFGPGTRLTVL.

The DNA of the CDR3 is TGTGCCAGCAGCTCCGACAGGGTTGGGAGCACAGATACGCAGTATTTT. This sequence encodes CASSSDRVGSTDTQYF. The rearrangement links TRBV7-9 to TRBJ2-3; 7 nucleotides agree with TRBD1. From germline, CDR1 is SEHNR and CDR2 FQNEAQ (reference sequence). CDR3 length equals 16 residues. Losses at the gene ends were 4 bases for V and 0 bases for J; bases not matched to a gene: 7.

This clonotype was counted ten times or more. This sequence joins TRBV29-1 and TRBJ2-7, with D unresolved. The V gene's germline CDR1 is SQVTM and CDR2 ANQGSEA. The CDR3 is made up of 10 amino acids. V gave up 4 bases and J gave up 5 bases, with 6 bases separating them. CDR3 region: CSVVQHEQYF. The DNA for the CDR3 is TGCAGCGTTGTACAACACGAGCAGTACTTC.

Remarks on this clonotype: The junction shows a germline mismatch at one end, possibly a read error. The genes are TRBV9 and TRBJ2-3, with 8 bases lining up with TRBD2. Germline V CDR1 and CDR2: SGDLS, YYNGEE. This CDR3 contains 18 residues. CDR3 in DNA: TGTGCCAGCAGCTCTATCGGGGGAGCGGGAGCCTCCACAGATACGAAGTATTTT. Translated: CASSSIGGAGASTDTKYF.

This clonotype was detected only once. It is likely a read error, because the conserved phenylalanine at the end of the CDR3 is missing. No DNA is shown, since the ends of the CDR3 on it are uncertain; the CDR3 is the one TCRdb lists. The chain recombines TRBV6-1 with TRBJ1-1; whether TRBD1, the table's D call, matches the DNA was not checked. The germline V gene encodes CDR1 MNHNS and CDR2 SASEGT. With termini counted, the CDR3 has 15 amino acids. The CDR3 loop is CASRPDEGGGTEALS.

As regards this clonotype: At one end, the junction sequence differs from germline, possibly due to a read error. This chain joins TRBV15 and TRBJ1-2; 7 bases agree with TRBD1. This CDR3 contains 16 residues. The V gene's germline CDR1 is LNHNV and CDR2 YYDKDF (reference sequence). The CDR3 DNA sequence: TGCGCCACCAGCAGGCCTCGTCCGGGACAGAGGTATGTCTACACCTTC. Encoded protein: CATSRPRPGQRYVYTF. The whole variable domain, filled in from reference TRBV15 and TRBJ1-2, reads DAMVIQNPRYQVTQFGKPVTLSCSQTLNHNVMYWYQQKSSQAPKLLFHYYDKDFNNEADTPDNFQSRRPNTSFCFLDIRSPGLGDTAMYLCATSRPRPGQRYVYTFGSGTRLTVV.

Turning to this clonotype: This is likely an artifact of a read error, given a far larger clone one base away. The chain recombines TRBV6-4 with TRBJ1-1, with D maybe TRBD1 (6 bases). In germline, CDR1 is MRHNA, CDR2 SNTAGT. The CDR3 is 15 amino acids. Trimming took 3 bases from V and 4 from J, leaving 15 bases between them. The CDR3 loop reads CASSEEGRGSTEAFF. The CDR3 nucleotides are TGTGCCAGCAGTGAAGAAGGAAGGGGGAGCACTGAAGCTTTCTTT.

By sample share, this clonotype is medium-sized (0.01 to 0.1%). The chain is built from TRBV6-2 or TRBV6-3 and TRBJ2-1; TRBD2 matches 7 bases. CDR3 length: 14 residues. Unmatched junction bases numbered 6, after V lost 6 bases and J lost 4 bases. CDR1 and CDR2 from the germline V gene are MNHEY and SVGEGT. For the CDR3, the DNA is TGTGCCAGCAGGGGAGGGGATGCTTACAATGAGCAGTTCTTC. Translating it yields CASRGGDAYNEQFF.

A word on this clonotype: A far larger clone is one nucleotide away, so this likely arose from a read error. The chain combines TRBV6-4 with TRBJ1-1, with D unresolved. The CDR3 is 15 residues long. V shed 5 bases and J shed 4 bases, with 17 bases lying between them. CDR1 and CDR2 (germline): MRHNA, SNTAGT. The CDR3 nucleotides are TGTGCCAGCAGTCCTCGCCGAACATGGACCACTGAAGCTTTCTTT. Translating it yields CASSPRRTWTTEAFF.

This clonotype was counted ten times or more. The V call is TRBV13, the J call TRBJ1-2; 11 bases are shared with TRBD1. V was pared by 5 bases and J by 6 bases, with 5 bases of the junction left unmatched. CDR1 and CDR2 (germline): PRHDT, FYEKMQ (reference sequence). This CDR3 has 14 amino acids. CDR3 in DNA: TGTGCCAGCAGCCGGACAGGGGGCGCCCATGGCTACACCTTC. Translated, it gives CASSRTGGAHGYTF.

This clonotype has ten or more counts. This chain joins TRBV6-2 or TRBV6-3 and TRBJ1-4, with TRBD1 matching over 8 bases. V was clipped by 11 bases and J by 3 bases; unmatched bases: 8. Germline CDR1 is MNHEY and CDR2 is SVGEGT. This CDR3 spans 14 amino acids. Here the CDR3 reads CAAGQGASNEKLFF. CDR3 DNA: TGTGCCGCGGGGCAGGGGGCTTCTAATGAAAAACTGTTTTTT.

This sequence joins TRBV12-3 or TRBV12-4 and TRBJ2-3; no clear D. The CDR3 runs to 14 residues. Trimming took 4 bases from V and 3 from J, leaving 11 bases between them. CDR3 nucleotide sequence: TGTGCCAGCAGTTATGCAAGACTGACAGATACGCAGTATTTT. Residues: CASSYARLTDTQYF.

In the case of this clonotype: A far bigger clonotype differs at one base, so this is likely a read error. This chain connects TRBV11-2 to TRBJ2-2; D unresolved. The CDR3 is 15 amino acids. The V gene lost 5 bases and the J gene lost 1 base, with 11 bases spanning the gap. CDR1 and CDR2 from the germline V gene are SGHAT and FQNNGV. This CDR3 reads CASSPDGKNTGELFF. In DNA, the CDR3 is TGTGCCAGCAGCCCAGACGGAAAGAACACCGGGGAGCTGTTTTTT.

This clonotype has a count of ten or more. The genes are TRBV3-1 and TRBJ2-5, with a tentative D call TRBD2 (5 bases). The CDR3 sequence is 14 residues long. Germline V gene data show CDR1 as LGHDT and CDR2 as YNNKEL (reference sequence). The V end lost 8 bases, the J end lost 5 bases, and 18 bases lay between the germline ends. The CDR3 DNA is TGTGCCAGCGCGTTCCAGTTGTGGGAGGAGACCCAGTACTTC. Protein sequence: CASAFQLWEETQYF.

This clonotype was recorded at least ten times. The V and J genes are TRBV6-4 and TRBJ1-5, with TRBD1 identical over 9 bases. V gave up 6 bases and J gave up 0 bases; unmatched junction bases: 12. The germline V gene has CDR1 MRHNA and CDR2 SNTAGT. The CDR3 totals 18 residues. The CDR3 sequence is CASRQRDREVPSNQPQHF. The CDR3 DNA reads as TGTGCCAGCAGGCAGCGGGACAGGGAGGTCCCTAGCAATCAGCCCCAGCATTTT.

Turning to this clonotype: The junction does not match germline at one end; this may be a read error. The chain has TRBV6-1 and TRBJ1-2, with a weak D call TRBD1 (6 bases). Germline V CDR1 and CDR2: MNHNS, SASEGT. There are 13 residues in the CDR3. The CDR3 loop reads CASSGEGDYGNTF. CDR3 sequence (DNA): TGTGCCAGCAGTGGCGAGGGGGACTATGGCAACACATTC.

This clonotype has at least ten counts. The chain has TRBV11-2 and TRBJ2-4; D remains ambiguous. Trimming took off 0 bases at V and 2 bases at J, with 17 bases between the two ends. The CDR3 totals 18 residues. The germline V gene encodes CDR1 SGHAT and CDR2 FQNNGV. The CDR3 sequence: CASSLDSTSLTPKNIQYF. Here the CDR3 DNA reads TGTGCCAGCAGCTTAGATTCGACTTCCCTCACCCCCAAAAACATTCAGTACTTC.

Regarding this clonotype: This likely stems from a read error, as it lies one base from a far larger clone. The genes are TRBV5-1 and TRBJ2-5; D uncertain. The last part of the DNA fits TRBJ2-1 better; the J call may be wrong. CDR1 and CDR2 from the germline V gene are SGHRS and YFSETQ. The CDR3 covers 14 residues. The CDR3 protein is CDSSLLQTADEQFF. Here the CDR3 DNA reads TGCGACAGCAGCTTGTTACAAACGGCCGATGAGCAGTTCTTC.

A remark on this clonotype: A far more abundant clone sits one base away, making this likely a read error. The CDR3 loop reads CASQEGLGQYF. The CDR3 nucleotides are TGTGCCAGCCAGGAGGGGCTTGGGCAGTACTTC. The chain recombines TRBV2 with TRBJ2-7; D is perhaps TRBD2 (6 bases). CDR3 length: 11 amino acids. With 8 bases removed from V and 9 bases from J, the gap between germline ends came to 14 bases. Germline V lookup: CDR1 SNHLY, CDR2 FYNNEI.

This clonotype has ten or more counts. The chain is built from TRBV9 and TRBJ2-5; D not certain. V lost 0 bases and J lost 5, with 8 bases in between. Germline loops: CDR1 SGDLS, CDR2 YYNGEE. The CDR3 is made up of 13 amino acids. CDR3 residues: CASSVEGIETQYF. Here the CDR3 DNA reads TGTGCCAGCAGCGTAGAAGGAATCGAGACCCAGTACTTC.

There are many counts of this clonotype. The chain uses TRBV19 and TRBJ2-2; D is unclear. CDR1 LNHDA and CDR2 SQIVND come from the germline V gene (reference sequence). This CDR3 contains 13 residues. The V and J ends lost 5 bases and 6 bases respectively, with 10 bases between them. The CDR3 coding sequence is TGTGCCAGTAGTTTGGTTGGGTCCGGGGAGCTGTTTTTT. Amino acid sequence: CASSLVGSGELFF.

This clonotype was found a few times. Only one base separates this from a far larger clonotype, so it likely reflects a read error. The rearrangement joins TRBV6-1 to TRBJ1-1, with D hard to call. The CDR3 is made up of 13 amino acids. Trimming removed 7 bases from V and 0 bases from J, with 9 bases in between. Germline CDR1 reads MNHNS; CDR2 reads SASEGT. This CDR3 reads CASILFMNTEAFF. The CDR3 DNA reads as TGTGCCAGCATTTTGTTTATGAACACTGAAGCTTTCTTT.

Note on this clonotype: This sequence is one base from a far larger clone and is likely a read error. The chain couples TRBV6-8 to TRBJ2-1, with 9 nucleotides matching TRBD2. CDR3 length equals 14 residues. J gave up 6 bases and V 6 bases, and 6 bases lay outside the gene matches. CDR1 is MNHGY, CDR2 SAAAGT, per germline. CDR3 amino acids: CASRASGIINEQFF. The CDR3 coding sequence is TGTGCCAGCAGGGCTAGCGGGATTATCAATGAGCAGTTCTTC.